These 29 T cell receptor beta chains share one sample of origin, sequenced in a study of metastatic and nonmetastatic thyroid tumors. Each patient went into thyroid surgery without having received any treatment. TCRdb re-clonotyped the PCR reads via MiXCR. The repertoire holds some 15,000 clones, with around 3.8% as singletons. The sequenced material came from tumor tissue. The receptors were sampled from a female donor with papillary thyroid cancer or a benign thyroid nodule (not recorded which). Some clones in this sample may be carry-over from other donors' samples.

This clone occurred a few times. V is TRBV10-3 and J is TRBJ2-7, with D hard to call. Between the trimmed V and J ends, which lost 3 bases and 3 bases, there was a span of 18 bases. Germline CDR1 ENHRY, CDR2 SYGVKD. This CDR3 contains 16 residues. DNA for the CDR3: TGTGCCATCAGTGAAGGTTTCCCCGACCTGGGCTACGAGCAGTACTTC. Its protein is CAISEGFPDLGYEQYF.

The table lists this clone with a few counts. The rearrangement links TRBV27 to TRBJ2-3; TRBD1 might be the D (5 bases). Per the germline V gene, CDR1 is MNHEY and CDR2 is SMNVEV (reference sequence). This CDR3 is 17 amino acids long. The V and J ends lost 4 bases and 6 bases respectively, with 23 bases between them. Here the CDR3 reads CASSYKPPGRWSDTQYF. DNA for the CDR3: TGTGCCAGCAGTTACAAACCCCCAGGGCGTTGGTCGGATACGCAGTATTTT.

The chain combines TRBV19 with TRBJ2-2; maybe TRBD2 (5 bases). Germline V gene data show CDR1 as LNHDA and CDR2 as SQIVND (reference sequence). Trimming shortened V by 7 bases and J by 7 bases, and 19 bases separated the two germline ends. This CDR3 spans 15 amino acids. The CDR3 protein is CASIDMAEGIGELFF. The CDR3 region has the DNA TGTGCCAGTATAGACATGGCTGAGGGTATCGGGGAGCTGTTTTTT.

The V and J genes are TRBV28 and TRBJ2-6; the match to TRBD2 covers 8 bases. Germline V gene lookup returns CDR1 MDHEN and CDR2 SYDVKM. The CDR3 totals 21 residues. V was pared by 4 bases and J by 4 bases, with 21 bases of the junction left unmatched. CDR3 in DNA: TGTGCCAGCAGTTCCCAGGCAAGAGCTTCATTAGCGGGATCAGGGGCCAACGTCCTGACTTTC. Its translation is CASSSQARASLAGSGANVLTF.

This clone was counted a few times. The V and J genes are TRBV6-2 or TRBV6-3 and TRBJ2-5; possibly TRBD1 for D (5 bases). Germline CDR1 reads MNHEY; CDR2 reads SVGEGT. V was cut by 5 bases and J by 4 bases, with 11 bases left in between. The CDR3 spans 13 residues. In nucleotides, the CDR3 is TGTGCCAGCAGTGGCAGGGTGTCAGAGACCCAGTACTTC. Its protein is CASSGRVSETQYF.

This clone turned up a few times. The chain carries TRBV13 and TRBJ1-3; D not resolved. Germline V gene data show CDR1 as PRHDT and CDR2 as FYEKMQ (reference sequence). The length of the CDR3 is 16 residues. Trimming took off 4 bases at V and 2 bases at J, with 15 bases between the two ends. The CDR3 DNA follows: TGTGCCAGCAGCTCAGACGGAGGCAGCCCTGGAAACACCATATATTTT. Its protein product is CASSSDGGSPGNTIYF.

The rearrangement uses TRBV30 and TRBJ1-5; 9 bases match TRBD1. CDR3 size: 16 residues. Germline V gives CDR1 GTSNPN, CDR2 SVGIG (reference sequence). V was clipped by 5 bases and J by 4 bases; unmatched bases: 12. The CDR3 DNA is TGTGCCTGGGGAGGACACAGGGGGCAGTTGAATCAGCCCCAGCATTTT. Protein: CAWGGHRGQLNQPQHF.

In its sample, this clone ranks as medium-sized (0.01 to 0.1%). The J gene is TRBJ1-5, the V gene TRBV20-1, with D possibly being TRBD1 (6 bases). Germline values: CDR1 DFQATT, CDR2 SNEGSKA (reference sequence). V dropped 4 bases and J dropped 5 bases, with 21 bases sitting between them. This CDR3 contains 16 residues. This CDR3 is CSATRTGRGGDQPQHF. The CDR3 bases are TGCAGTGCTACCCGAACAGGGAGGGGAGGTGATCAGCCCCAGCATTTT.

The rearrangement joins TRBV20-1 to TRBJ2-3; 12 positions agree with TRBD2. CDR3 length: 13 residues. V lost 8 bases and J lost 3; bases outside the gene matches: 3. Germline V gene sequence: CDR1 DFQATT, CDR2 SNEGSKA (reference sequence). Here the CDR3 reads CSTLAGGTDTQYF. Written as DNA, the CDR3 is TGCAGTACTCTAGCGGGAGGGACAGATACGCAGTATTTT.

This clone was detected only a few times. V usage is TRBV30 and J usage is TRBJ2-5, with no clear D. The V end lost 4 bases, the J end lost 2 bases, and 11 bases lay between the germline ends. Per germline, CDR1 GTSNPN and CDR2 SVGIG (reference sequence). This CDR3 region has 13 residues. The CDR3 loop reads CAWIPGRQETQYF. The DNA for the CDR3 is TGTGCCTGGATTCCAGGACGGCAAGAGACCCAGTACTTC.

V is TRBV12-3 or TRBV12-4 and J is TRBJ1-1, with 8 positions matching TRBD1. J was trimmed by 1 base and V by 6 bases; bases with no gene match: 7. The CDR3 is 15 amino acids. CDR3 sequence: CASRPGQAANTEAFF. CDR3 DNA sequence: TGTGCCAGCAGACCGGGACAGGCCGCGAACACTGAAGCTTTCTTT.

This clone was detected only a few times. The rearrangement links TRBV3-1 to TRBJ1-3, with no clear D. In germline, CDR1 is LGHDT, CDR2 YNNKEL (reference sequence). The CDR3 runs to 15 residues. Trimming removed 5 bases from V and 4 bases from J, with 15 bases in between. CDR3 region: CASSARGYTGNTIYF. CDR3 sequence (DNA): TGTGCCAGCAGCGCCCGAGGGTATACCGGAAACACCATATATTTT.

This clone showed up just a few times. The chain uses TRBV12-3 or TRBV12-4 and TRBJ2-1, with a possible D match to TRBD2 (6 bases). The length of the CDR3 is 12 residues. Trimming took 3 bases from V and 10 from J, leaving 10 bases between them. The CDR3 spells CASSLSGEEQFF. For the CDR3, the DNA is TGTGCCAGCAGTTTGTCGGGGGAGGAGCAGTTCTTC.

This clone was detected many times. V usage is TRBV3-1 and J usage is TRBJ2-7; 11 bases agree with TRBD2. This CDR3 region has 14 residues. V lost 9 bases to trimming and J lost 5 bases; unmatched junction nucleotides: 9. Germline CDR1 LGHDT, CDR2 YNNKEL (reference sequence). For the CDR3, the DNA is TGTGCCAGTTCTGAACTAGCGGGAGATCACGAGCAGTACTTC. Its protein is CASSELAGDHEQYF.

This sequence joins TRBV20-1 and TRBJ2-6; D could derive from TRBD1 or TRBD2 (6 bases each). The CDR3 spans 17 residues. Germline CDR1 DFQATT, CDR2 SNEGSKA (reference sequence). V lost 3 bases, J lost 0 bases, and 15 bases lay in between. CDR3 loop: CSARRGAADSGANVLTF. Written as DNA, the CDR3 is TGCAGTGCTAGGAGGGGGGCGGCTGACTCTGGGGCCAACGTCCTGACTTTC.

Only a few counts were recorded for this clone. This rearrangement joins TRBV6-2 or TRBV6-3 to TRBJ2-2; 7 positions match TRBD2. The CDR3 consists of 16 residues. J was trimmed by 3 bases and V by 5 bases; bases with no gene match: 9. Germline V gene lookup returns CDR1 MNHEY and CDR2 SVGEGT. The CDR3 nucleotides read TGTGCCAGCAGTCACTACCCGGGACTATACACCGGGGAGCTGTTTTTT. As protein: CASSHYPGLYTGELFF.

This clone was detected only a few times. This chain connects TRBV6-4 to TRBJ2-1; D uncertain. Trimming took off 5 bases at V and 2 bases at J, with 13 bases between the two ends. The CDR3 has 15 amino acids. The germline V gene has CDR1 MRHNA and CDR2 SNTAGT. Here the CDR3 reads CASSQYYGAYNEQFF. DNA for the CDR3: TGTGCCAGCAGTCAATACTACGGAGCCTACAATGAGCAGTTCTTC.

This chain connects TRBV6-1 to TRBJ2-7, with TRBD1 matching over 9 bases. Trimming cost V 7 bases and J 0 bases; bases outside gene matches: 7. The germline V gene has CDR1 MNHNS and CDR2 SASEGT. The length of the CDR3 is 15 residues. This chain's CDR3 is CASTETGGSSYEQYF. For the CDR3, the DNA is TGTGCCAGCACCGAGACAGGGGGGAGCTCCTACGAGCAGTACTTC.

This clone was seen repeatedly, ten times or more. This chain links TRBV5-6 with TRBJ1-2; no clear D. CDR3 length equals 11 residues. Trimming removed 0 bases from V and 8 bases from J, with 5 bases in between. Germline V gene data show CDR1 as SGHDT and CDR2 as YYEEEE. The CDR3 nucleotides read TGTGCCAGCAGCTTGGGGGAGGGCTACACCTTC. It yields the protein CASSLGEGYTF.

The chain uses TRBV6-1 and TRBJ2-2; D gene unclear. CDR1 is MNHNS and CDR2 is SASEGT in the germline V gene. This CDR3 contains 13 residues. Trimming removed 0 bases at V and 2 bases at J, with 1 base between. The CDR3 DNA reads TGTGCCAGCAGTGAAGCAAACACCGGGGAGCTGTTTTTT. Its translation: CASSEANTGELFF.

Notes on this clone: Germline and junction disagree at one end, which may indicate a read error. The rearrangement uses TRBV24-1 and TRBJ1-4, with D perhaps TRBD1 (5 bases). CDR1 is KGHDR, CDR2 SFDVKD, per germline. CDR3 size: 13 residues. DNA for the CDR3: TGTGTCACCAGCGCGCGGGCAGGGGAAAAACTGTTTTTT. This encodes CVTSARAGEKLFF.

This chain connects TRBV3-1 to TRBJ1-6; D ambiguous. The CDR3 runs to 13 residues. Between the trimmed V and J ends, which lost 0 bases and 6 bases, there was a span of 3 bases. Per germline, CDR1 LGHDT and CDR2 YNNKEL (reference sequence). The CDR3 loop reads CASSQDPNSPLHF. In nucleotides, the CDR3 is TGTGCCAGCAGCCAAGACCCTAATTCACCCCTCCACTTT.

In this sample, this clone turned up a few times. A read error may account for a junction end that differs from germline. The chain combines TRBV6-2 or TRBV6-3 with TRBJ1-2, with D perhaps matching TRBD1 (5 bases). Germline lookup yields CDR1 MNHEY and CDR2 SVGEGT. The CDR3 totals 15 residues. CDR3 bases: TGTGCCAGCAGTCACTCCCCGGACGGGGGATATGGCTACACCTTC. Its translation: CASSHSPDGGYGYTF.

V is TRBV2 and J is TRBJ2-7, with no clear D. Germline values: CDR1 SNHLY, CDR2 FYNNEI. Trimming pared 9 bases from V and 3 bases from J, leaving 21 bases between. There are 15 residues in the CDR3. CDR3 nucleotides: TGTGCCAGTGGGCCATGGTTTTCCCGTCACTACGAGCAGTACTTC. Its protein product is CASGPWFSRHYEQYF. Full variable domain (outside the CDR3, taken from reference TRBV2 and TRBJ2-7): EPEVTQTPSHQVTQMGQEVILRCVPISNHLYFYWYRQILGQKVEFLVSFYNNEISEKSEIFDDQFSVERPDGSNFTLKIRSTKLEDSAMYFCASGPWFSRHYEQYFGPGTRLTVT.

This clone was seen more than once but under ten times. The chain combines TRBV5-1 with TRBJ1-3, with unresolved D. V dropped 0 bases and J dropped 4 bases, with 14 bases sitting between them. CDR3 length: 16 amino acids. Germline V CDR1 and CDR2: SGHRS, YFSETQ. CDR3: CASSLAQAASGNTIYF. CDR3 nucleotides: TGCGCCAGCAGCTTGGCCCAGGCGGCAAGCGGAAACACCATATATTTT.

This clone showed up just a few times. The CDR3 spells CASSSGTSGRTDTQYF. The CDR3 region has the DNA TGTGCCAGCAGCTCCGGGACTAGCGGGCGTACAGATACGCAGTATTTT. The chain is built from TRBV6-1 and TRBJ2-3; TRBD2 agrees at 12 bases. Losses at the gene ends were 6 bases for V and 3 bases for J; bases not matched to a gene: 7. The germline V gene has CDR1 MNHNS and CDR2 SASEGT. The length of the CDR3 is 16 residues.

The chain has TRBV2 and TRBJ1-6; TRBD1 matches 10 bases. CDR3 length equals 13 residues. Germline CDR1 and CDR2: SNHLY and FYNNEI. V shed 6 bases and J 10 bases; nucleotides not matched to a gene: 3. The CDR3 loop reads CASRRTGGSPLHF. The DNA of the CDR3 is TGTGCCAGCAGAAGGACAGGGGGATCACCCCTCCACTTT.

There are a few counts of this clone. The chain recombines TRBV6-2 or TRBV6-3 with TRBJ2-6, with D hard to call. The V gene lost 8 bases and the J gene lost 2 bases, with 13 bases spanning the gap. The germline V gene encodes CDR1 MNHEY and CDR2 SVGEGT. This CDR3 contains 15 residues. Written as DNA, the CDR3 is TGTGCCAGCTCACAACAGCTTGCTGGGGCCAACGTCCTGACTTTC. This sequence encodes CASSQQLAGANVLTF.

Ten or more counts support this clone. The rearrangement uses TRBV6-1 and TRBJ2-3; TRBD2 matches 9 bases. Trimming cost V 5 bases and J 0 bases; bases outside gene matches: 3. In germline, CDR1 is MNHNS, CDR2 SASEGT. The CDR3 is made up of 15 amino acids. CDR3 sequence reads: CASSLTSGSTDTQYF. The CDR3 DNA reads as TGTGCCAGCAGTTTAACTAGCGGGAGCACAGATACGCAGTATTTT.